This T cell receptor beta chain was found in a study of technical replicates of blood from four donors (dated by TCRdb to the late 2010s). The germline V gene supplies CDR1 KGHSH and CDR2 LQKENI. The CDR3 goes from the cysteine to the phenylalanine over 12 residues. Only the CDR3 region is kept as DNA, spanning 36 bases read in frame from base 1. V is shortened by 4 bases, J by 5 bases, and the region joining them spans 9 bases. Turning to this clone: Its antigen specificity is not known. Per-base qualities were not stored, and no clone one base away is much larger.

The library was obtained by the immunoSEQ multiplex PCR assay. TCRdb provides this immuneACCESS table in a form limited to in-frame rearrangements. Some clones are lacking; in checked studies, under half of them reflect an unresolved V gene, and why the rest are absent is not known. This sample is represented by roughly 60,000 clones; approximately 86% of them were singletons. Of the sample, less than 6% falls within the top ten clones. Sequenced: PBMCs. This clonotype originated in a human donor in good health. Some clones in this sample may be carry-over from other donors' samples. The chain uses TRBV18 and TRBJ2-7, with the D gene not clear enough to name. The CDR3 amino acid sequence is: CASSRGRDEQYF. The nucleotide sequence is TGTGCCAGCTCACGTGGGCGCGACGAGCAGTACTTC.